These T cell receptor beta chains were read from a single sample in a study of blood T cell repertoires in COVID-19. Libraries were prepared by immunoSEQ multiplex PCR; TCRdb keeps only in-frame clonotypes and omits some of them. The top ten clones hold 1% to 1.3% of a sample with fewer than 300,000 clones, 80% to 95% of them seen once. Specimen: PBMCs or T cells enriched from blood (not recorded which). The receptors here all came from a woman in her 30s who had recovered from COVID-19. Each CDR3 is given with its conserved first and last residue. Fields, in order: D gene, clone size, V gene, J gene, CDR3 protein, CDR3 DNA. A D gene is named only where the DNA matches it firmly. Not all rows give a size; the values are once, few, many and, for expanded clones, a class.

d_gene: TRBD1
abundance: NA
v_gene: TRBV5-1
j_gene: TRBJ1-1
CDR3aa: CASTGQGTEAFF
CDR3nt: TGCGCCAGCACCGGACAGGGAACTGAAGCTTTCTTT

d_gene: TRBD2
abundance: NA
v_gene: TRBV10-2
j_gene: TRBJ2-1
CDR3aa: CASSPGLAGDWEQFF
CDR3nt: TGCGCCAGCAGCCCCGGACTAGCGGGAGATTGGGAGCAGTTCTTC

d_gene: NA
abundance: NA
v_gene: TRBV19
j_gene: TRBJ1-1
CDR3aa: CASRVSGIGAEAFF
CDR3nt: TGTGCCAGTAGGGTGTCAGGGATAGGGGCTGAAGCTTTCTTT

d_gene: TRBD2
abundance: NA
v_gene: TRBV6-2/TRBV6-3
j_gene: TRBJ2-1
CDR3aa: CASSRQLLAGVVNEQFF
CDR3nt: TGTGCCAGCAGTCGGCAGTTACTAGCGGGAGTTGTGAATGAGCAGTTCTTC

d_gene: NA
abundance: NA
v_gene: TRBV7-2
j_gene: TRBJ1-2
CDR3aa: CASSRGEVGYGYTF
CDR3nt: TGTGCCAGCAGTCGAGGGGAGGTAGGCTATGGCTACACCTTC

d_gene: NA
abundance: NA
v_gene: TRBV11-2
j_gene: TRBJ2-1
CDR3aa: CASSLGARNEQFF
CDR3nt: TGTGCCAGCAGCTTAGGGGCACGCAATGAGCAGTTCTTC

d_gene: NA
abundance: NA
v_gene: TRBV10-3
j_gene: TRBJ1-4
CDR3aa: CAISVRQVGLSNEKLFF
CDR3nt: TGTGCCATCAGTGTCCGCCAGGTTGGGCTATCTAATGAAAAACTGTTTTTT

d_gene: NA
abundance: NA
v_gene: TRBV7-9
j_gene: TRBJ1-5
CDR3aa: CASSFEGQPQHF
CDR3nt: TGTGCCAGCAGCTTCGAGGGTCAGCCCCAGCATTTT

d_gene: NA
abundance: NA
v_gene: TRBV27
j_gene: TRBJ1-1
CDR3aa: CASSLWGGDLNTEAFF
CDR3nt: TGTGCCAGCAGTCTGTGGGGAGGAGACTTGAACACTGAAGCTTTCTTT

d_gene: TRBD1
abundance: NA
v_gene: TRBV5-1
j_gene: TRBJ2-6
CDR3aa: CASSEVTGGPGANVLTF
CDR3nt: TGCGCCAGCAGCGAGGTAACAGGGGGCCCTGGGGCCAACGTCCTGACTTTC

d_gene: NA
abundance: NA
v_gene: TRBV15
j_gene: TRBJ1-1
CDR3aa: CATSRDRVVGTEAFF
CDR3nt: TGTGCCACCAGCAGAGATCGGGTAGTCGGCACTGAAGCTTTCTTT

d_gene: NA
abundance: NA
v_gene: TRBV3-1/TRBV3-2
j_gene: TRBJ1-1
CDR3aa: CASSQGTAEAFF
CDR3nt: TGTGCCAGCAGCCAAGGGACAGCTGAAGCTTTCTTT

d_gene: TRBD2
abundance: NA
v_gene: TRBV5-4
j_gene: TRBJ2-1
CDR3aa: CASSSSGMYNEQFF
CDR3nt: TGTGCCAGCAGCTCTAGCGGGATGTACAATGAGCAGTTCTTC

d_gene: TRBD1
abundance: once
v_gene: TRBV28
j_gene: TRBJ1-5
CDR3aa: CASSSGQEFNQPQHF
CDR3nt: TGTGCCAGCAGTTCGGGACAGGAGTTCAATCAGCCCCAGCATTTT

d_gene: NA
abundance: NA
v_gene: TRBV2
j_gene: TRBJ1-2
CDR3aa: CASSEGLSLARVGYTF
CDR3nt: TGTGCCAGCAGTGAAGGTCTCAGCCTGGCTCGGGTAGGCTACACCTTC

d_gene: NA
abundance: NA
v_gene: TRBV5-1
j_gene: TRBJ1-2
CDR3aa: CASRPVTGGHGYTF
CDR3nt: TGCGCCAGCAGACCCGTGACAGGTGGGCATGGCTACACCTTC

d_gene: TRBD2
abundance: NA
v_gene: TRBV19
j_gene: TRBJ2-1
CDR3aa: CASSKVGGSIDEQFF
CDR3nt: TGTGCCAGTAGTAAAGTCGGCGGGAGTATCGATGAGCAGTTCTTC

d_gene: TRBD1
abundance: NA
v_gene: TRBV5-1
j_gene: TRBJ1-5
CDR3aa: CASSLGSGGSNQPQHF
CDR3nt: TGCGCCAGCAGCTTGGGGTCAGGGGGTAGCAATCAGCCCCAGCATTTT

d_gene: TRBD2
abundance: many
v_gene: TRBV4-3
j_gene: TRBJ2-7
CDR3aa: CASSQEGEGKLYEQYF
CDR3nt: TGCGCCAGCAGCCAGGAAGGGGAGGGCAAGCTCTACGAGCAGTACTTC

d_gene: TRBD2
abundance: once
v_gene: TRBV18
j_gene: TRBJ2-3
CDR3aa: CASSPRLAGGPSTDTQYF
CDR3nt: TGTGCCAGCTCACCAAGGCTAGCGGGAGGGCCTAGCACAGATACGCAGTATTTT

d_gene: TRBD2
abundance: NA
v_gene: TRBV4-3
j_gene: TRBJ2-1
CDR3aa: CASSQRPSGRYNEQFF
CDR3nt: TGCGCCAGCAGCCAACGGCCTAGCGGGCGATACAATGAGCAGTTCTTC

d_gene: NA
abundance: once
v_gene: TRBV19
j_gene: TRBJ2-7
CDR3aa: CASSIGVRINSYEQYF
CDR3nt: TGTGCCAGTAGTATAGGGGTCAGGATTAACTCCTACGAGCAGTACTTC

d_gene: NA
abundance: NA
v_gene: TRBV7-2
j_gene: TRBJ1-2
CDR3aa: CASSPSAGVSYGYTF
CDR3nt: TGTGCCAGCAGCCCCTCCGCCGGGGTTTCCTATGGCTACACCTTC

d_gene: NA
abundance: NA
v_gene: TRBV19
j_gene: TRBJ2-7
CDR3aa: CASSRSDSSYEQYF
CDR3nt: TGTGCCAGTAGTAGATCGGACAGCTCCTACGAGCAGTACTTC

d_gene: NA
abundance: few
v_gene: TRBV4-3
j_gene: TRBJ1-1
CDR3aa: CASSQGVVRAFKVNTEAFF
CDR3nt: TGCGCCAGCAGCCAAGGAGTCGTCAGGGCGTTTAAGGTAAACACTGAAGCTTTCTTT

d_gene: TRBD1
abundance: NA
v_gene: TRBV5-5
j_gene: TRBJ1-5
CDR3aa: CASSPGTGIQPQHF
CDR3nt: TGTGCCAGCAGCCCCGGGACAGGTATTCAGCCCCAGCATTTT

d_gene: TRBD1
abundance: NA
v_gene: TRBV7-7
j_gene: TRBJ1-5
CDR3aa: CASSLLRRGHQPQHF
CDR3nt: TGTGCTAGCAGCTTACTCCGCAGGGGGCATCAGCCCCAGCATTTT

d_gene: TRBD2
abundance: NA
v_gene: TRBV4-3
j_gene: TRBJ2-5
CDR3aa: CASSQVALAGVETQYF
CDR3nt: TGCGCCAGCAGCCAAGTAGCACTAGCGGGAGTTGAGACCCAGTACTTC

d_gene: TRBD1
abundance: NA
v_gene: TRBV4-1
j_gene: TRBJ2-1
CDR3aa: CASSQGPPGTGDNEQFF
CDR3nt: TGCGCCAGCAGCCAAGGTCCTCCCGGGACAGGGGACAATGAGCAGTTCTTC

d_gene: TRBD2
abundance: once
v_gene: TRBV27
j_gene: TRBJ2-7
CDR3aa: CASSSLAGVAYEQYF
CDR3nt: TGTGCCAGCAGTTCACTAGCGGGAGTGGCGTACGAGCAGTACTTC

d_gene: TRBD1
abundance: few
v_gene: TRBV19
j_gene: TRBJ2-7
CDR3aa: CASSAAEAGGYEQYF
CDR3nt: TGTGCCAGTAGTGCTGCCGAGGCAGGGGGCTACGAGCAGTACTTC

d_gene: NA
abundance: NA
v_gene: TRBV5-6
j_gene: TRBJ1-1
CDR3aa: CASSLADRPNTEAFF
CDR3nt: TGTGCCAGCAGCTTGGCCGACAGGCCGAACACTGAAGCTTTCTTT

d_gene: NA
abundance: NA
v_gene: TRBV30
j_gene: TRBJ1-1
CDR3aa: CAWSVNREAFF
CDR3nt: TGTGCCTGGAGTGTAAACAGGGAAGCTTTCTTT

d_gene: NA
abundance: NA
v_gene: TRBV7-9
j_gene: TRBJ1-2
CDR3aa: CASSLRGGYTF
CDR3nt: TGTGCCAGCAGTCTAAGGGGTGGCTACACCTTC

d_gene: NA
abundance: NA
v_gene: TRBV21-1
j_gene: TRBJ1-1
CDR3aa: CASSKDGLGATEAFF
CDR3nt: TGTGCCAGCAGCAAAGATGGTCTAGGGGCCACTGAAGCTTTCTTT

d_gene: NA
abundance: NA
v_gene: TRBV2
j_gene: TRBJ1-4
CDR3aa: CASQTGKWEKLFF
CDR3nt: TGTGCCAGCCAGACAGGCAAGTGGGAAAAACTGTTTTTT

d_gene: NA
abundance: NA
v_gene: TRBV28
j_gene: TRBJ2-3
CDR3aa: CASRATGFRATDTQYF
CDR3nt: TGTGCCAGCAGGGCAACAGGGTTTCGGGCCACAGATACGCAGTATTTT

d_gene: TRBD1
abundance: NA
v_gene: TRBV7-3
j_gene: TRBJ2-2
CDR3aa: CASSPRQGATGELFF
CDR3nt: TGTGCCAGCAGCCCGCGACAGGGGGCGACCGGGGAGCTGTTTTTT

d_gene: NA
abundance: NA
v_gene: TRBV6-2/TRBV6-3
j_gene: TRBJ1-4
CDR3aa: CASSYMRRDRHNEKLFF
CDR3nt: TGTGCCAGCAGTTACATGAGGCGGGACCGGCATAATGAAAAACTGTTTTTT

d_gene: NA
abundance: NA
v_gene: TRBV5-1
j_gene: TRBJ2-7
CDR3aa: CASHIGGLGDEQYF
CDR3nt: TGCGCCAGCCACATTGGCGGGCTGGGAGACGAGCAGTACTTC

d_gene: TRBD2
abundance: NA
v_gene: TRBV5-1
j_gene: TRBJ2-6
CDR3aa: CASSSPGLAGTGANVLTF
CDR3nt: TGCGCCAGCAGCTCCCCGGGACTAGCGGGGACTGGGGCCAACGTCCTGACTTTC

d_gene: NA
abundance: NA
v_gene: TRBV27
j_gene: TRBJ2-1
CDR3aa: CASRPRGTYNEQFF
CDR3nt: TGTGCCAGCAGACCCCGGGGTACCTACAATGAGCAGTTCTTC

d_gene: TRBD2
abundance: NA
v_gene: TRBV5-5
j_gene: TRBJ2-3
CDR3aa: CASSGGRGRANTDTQYF
CDR3nt: TGTGCCAGCAGCGGGGGACGCGGGAGGGCCAACACAGATACGCAGTATTTT

d_gene: TRBD1
abundance: NA
v_gene: TRBV30
j_gene: TRBJ1-1
CDR3aa: CAWQTGFGTEAFF
CDR3nt: TGTGCCTGGCAGACAGGGTTCGGCACTGAAGCTTTCTTT

d_gene: NA
abundance: NA
v_gene: TRBV12-3/TRBV12-4
j_gene: TRBJ1-1
CDR3aa: CASSLSGFGEAFF
CDR3nt: TGTGCCAGCAGTTTGTCAGGTTTTGGTGAAGCTTTCTTT

d_gene: NA
abundance: NA
v_gene: TRBV24-1
j_gene: TRBJ2-2
CDR3aa: CATSDFGGARAGELFF
CDR3nt: TGTGCCACCAGTGATTTTGGGGGCGCGAGGGCCGGGGAGCTGTTTTTT

d_gene: NA
abundance: once
v_gene: TRBV6-5
j_gene: TRBJ2-7
CDR3aa: CASSSTGPRDEQYF
CDR3nt: TGTGCCAGCAGTTCCACCGGGCCGAGGGACGAGCAGTACTTC

d_gene: TRBD2
abundance: NA
v_gene: TRBV14
j_gene: TRBJ2-1
CDR3aa: CASSPKKGTSGYNEQFF
CDR3nt: TGTGCCAGCAGCCCAAAAAAAGGGACTAGCGGTTACAATGAGCAGTTCTTC

d_gene: NA
abundance: NA
v_gene: TRBV5-1
j_gene: TRBJ1-6
CDR3aa: CASSFSTENSPLHF
CDR3nt: TGCGCCAGCAGCTTTTCGACAGAGAATTCACCCCTCCACTTT

d_gene: TRBD2
abundance: NA
v_gene: TRBV10-1
j_gene: TRBJ2-7
CDR3aa: CASSGLAYYEQYF
CDR3nt: TGCGCCAGCAGTGGACTAGCTTACTACGAGCAGTACTTC

d_gene: TRBD1
abundance: NA
v_gene: TRBV11-2
j_gene: TRBJ2-7
CDR3aa: CASSPLGQGGPYEQYF
CDR3nt: TGTGCCAGCAGCCCACTGGGACAGGGGGGCCCCTACGAGCAGTACTTC

d_gene: NA
abundance: NA
v_gene: TRBV29-1
j_gene: TRBJ2-2
CDR3aa: CSVDGRATGELFF
CDR3nt: TGCAGCGTTGACGGGAGAGCCACCGGGGAGCTGTTTTTT